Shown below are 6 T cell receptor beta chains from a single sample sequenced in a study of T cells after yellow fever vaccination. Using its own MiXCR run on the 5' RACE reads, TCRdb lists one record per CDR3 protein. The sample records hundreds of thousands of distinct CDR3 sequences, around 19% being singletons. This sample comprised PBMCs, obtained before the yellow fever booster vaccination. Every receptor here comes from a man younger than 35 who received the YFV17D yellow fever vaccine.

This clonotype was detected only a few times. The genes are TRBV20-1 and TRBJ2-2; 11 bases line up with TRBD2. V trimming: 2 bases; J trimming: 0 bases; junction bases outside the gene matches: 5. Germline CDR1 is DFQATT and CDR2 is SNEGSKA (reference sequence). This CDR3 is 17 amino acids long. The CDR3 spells CSARRLAGGPNTGELFF. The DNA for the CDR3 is TGCAGTGCTAGAAGGCTAGCGGGGGGTCCGAACACCGGGGAGCTGTTTTTT.

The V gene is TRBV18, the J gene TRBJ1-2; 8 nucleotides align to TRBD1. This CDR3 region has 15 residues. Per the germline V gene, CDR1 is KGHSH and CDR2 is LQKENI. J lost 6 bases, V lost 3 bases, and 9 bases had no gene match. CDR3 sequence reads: CASSPNLDRENGYTF. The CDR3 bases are TGTGCCAGCTCACCCAATTTGGACAGGGAGAATGGCTACACCTTC.

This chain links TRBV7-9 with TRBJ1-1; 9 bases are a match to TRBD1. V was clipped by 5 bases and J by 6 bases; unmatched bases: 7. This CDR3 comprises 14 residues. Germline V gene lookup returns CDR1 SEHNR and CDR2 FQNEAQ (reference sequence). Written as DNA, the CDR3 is TGTGCCAGCAGCCAGACAGGGGGAGACGCTGAAGCTTTCTTT. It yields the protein CASSQTGGDAEAFF.

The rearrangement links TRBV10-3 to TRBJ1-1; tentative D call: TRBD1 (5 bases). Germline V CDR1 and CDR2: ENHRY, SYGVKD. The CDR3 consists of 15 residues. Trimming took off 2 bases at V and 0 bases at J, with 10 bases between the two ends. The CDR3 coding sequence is TGTGCCATCAGTGAGAGGACATCTATGAACACTGAAGCTTTCTTT. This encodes CAISERTSMNTEAFF.

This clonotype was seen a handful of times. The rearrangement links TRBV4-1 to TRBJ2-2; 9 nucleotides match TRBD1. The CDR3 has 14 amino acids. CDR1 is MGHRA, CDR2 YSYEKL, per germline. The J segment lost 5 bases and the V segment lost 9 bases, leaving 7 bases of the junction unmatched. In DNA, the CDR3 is TGCGCCAGAAAGACAGGGGGTGGTACCGGGGAGCTGTTTTTT. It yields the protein CARKTGGGTGELFF.

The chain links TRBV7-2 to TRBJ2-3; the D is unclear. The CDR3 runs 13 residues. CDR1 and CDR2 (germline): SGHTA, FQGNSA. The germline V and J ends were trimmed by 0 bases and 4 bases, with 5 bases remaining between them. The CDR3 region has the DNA TGTGCCAGCAGCTTAGCGGCAGCAGATACGCAGTATTTT. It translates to CASSLAAADTQYF.